Listed below are T cell receptor beta chains from one sample, sequenced in a study of metastatic and nonmetastatic thyroid tumors. MiXCR reprocessed the PCR reads for TCRdb. This table holds nearly 15,000 clones, around 20% found once. The material sequenced was blood. The receptor set was obtained from a female donor with papillary thyroid cancer or a benign thyroid nodule (not recorded which). Some clones in this sample may be carry-over from other donors' samples. CDR3s include the opening cysteine and the closing phenylalanine or tryptophan. The order of the fields is V gene, clone size, D gene, J gene, CDR3 protein, CDR3 DNA. A D gene is named only where the DNA matches it firmly. Expanded clones get a size class; other rows say once, few or many, or leave the size out.

TRBV5-1	medium-sized	.	TRBJ1-6	CASSLGGTDSPLHF	TGCGCCAGCAGCTTGGGGGGTACTGATTCACCCCTCCACTTT
TRBV11-3	.	TRBD1	TRBJ2-1	CASSTDRGDNEQFF	TGTGCCAGCAGCACGGACAGGGGGGACAATGAGCAGTTCTTC
TRBV12-3/TRBV12-4	.	TRBD1	TRBJ1-5	CASSQGGSDQPQHF	TGTGCCAGCAGCCAGGGGGGGTCAGACCAGCCCCAGCATTTT
TRBV6-1	many	.	TRBJ1-4	CASGVGPTNEKLFF	TGTGCCAGCGGGGTGGGGCCAACTAATGAAAAACTGTTTTTT
TRBV11-2	.	TRBD2	TRBJ2-7	CASGGGVVGRLGYEQYF	TGTGCCAGCGGGGGAGGGGTGGTCGGGAGGCTCGGGTACGAGCAGTACTTC
TRBV14	many	TRBD2	TRBJ2-7	CASSKAGEGYEQYF	TGTGCCAGCAGCAAAGCGGGAGAGGGCTACGAGCAGTACTTC
TRBV14	many	TRBD2	TRBJ2-7	CASSDGRSYEQYF	TGTGCCAGCAGCGACGGGAGGTCCTACGAGCAGTACTTC
TRBV7-9	.	.	TRBJ2-7	CASSGAGYEQYF	TGTGCCAGCAGCGGCGCGGGTTACGAGCAGTACTTC
TRBV7-2	.	.	TRBJ2-7	CASSLEPAHEQYF	TGTGCCAGCAGCTTAGAGCCGGCTCACGAGCAGTACTTC
TRBV28	medium-sized	TRBD2	TRBJ2-5	CASSLAGGQKTQYF	TGTGCCAGCAGTCTAGCGGGAGGGCAAAAGACCCAGTACTTC
TRBV9	many	.	TRBJ1-3	CASSVGGGNTIYF	TGTGCCAGCAGCGTGGGGGGCGGCAACACCATATATTTT
TRBV27	medium-sized	.	TRBJ1-5	CASSLIWAPNQPQHF	TGTGCCAGCAGTTTGATCTGGGCCCCAAATCAGCCCCAGCATTTT
TRBV27	medium-sized	.	TRBJ2-1	CASSTTNGQNNEQFF	TGTGCCAGCAGTACAACAAACGGACAAAACAATGAGCAGTTCTTC
TRBV14	many	.	TRBJ2-7	CASSPADEGPYEQYF	TGTGCCAGCAGTCCGGCCGACGAGGGCCCCTACGAGCAGTACTTC
TRBV20-1	many	TRBD1	TRBJ1-2	CSARDGQANYGYTF	TGCAGTGCTAGAGACGGACAGGCTAACTATGGCTACACCTTC
TRBV15	many	.	TRBJ1-1	CATSSDRNTEAFF	TGTGCCACCAGCAGCGACAGGAACACTGAAGCTTTCTTT
TRBV5-1	medium-sized	.	TRBJ2-2	CASSLGGSGELFF	TGCGCCAGCAGCTTGGGGGGGTCCGGGGAGCTGTTTTTT
TRBV6-2/TRBV6-3	.	.	TRBJ2-7	CASSYSMLQSFEQYF	TGTGCCAGCAGTTACTCGATGCTGCAATCCTTCGAGCAGTACTTC
TRBV11-3	many	TRBD1	TRBJ1-5	CASSLGTGQPQHF	TGTGCCAGCAGCTTGGGGACAGGTCAGCCCCAGCATTTT
TRBV24-1	many	TRBD1	TRBJ2-1	CATSDQGQDISYNEQFF	TGTGCCACCAGTGACCAGGGACAGGATATCTCCTACAATGAGCAGTTCTTC
TRBV5-1	medium-sized	TRBD1	TRBJ2-7	CASSLGVWGQGYEQYF	TGCGCCAGCAGCTTGGGCGTCTGGGGACAGGGGTACGAGCAGTACTTC
TRBV6-1	many	.	TRBJ1-4	CASSTRQVNEKLFF	TGTGCCAGCAGTACTAGACAGGTTAATGAAAAACTGTTTTTT
TRBV28	.	.	TRBJ2-3	CASTMTADTQYF	TGTGCCAGCACCATGACGGCAGATACGCAGTATTTT
TRBV6-2/TRBV6-3	few	.	TRBJ1-5	CASSYLPGSGQPQHF	TGTGCCAGCAGTTACCTCCCGGGGTCTGGACAGCCCCAGCATTTT
TRBV3-1	many	.	TRBJ2-5	CASSQDGTSETQYF	TGTGCCAGCAGCCAAGATGGCACTTCGGAGACCCAGTACTTC
TRBV6-5	.	.	TRBJ2-7	CASSYSIGASNSYEQYF	TGTGCCAGCAGTTACTCGATCGGGGCGTCGAATTCCTACGAGCAGTACTTC
TRBV5-1	medium-sized	TRBD1	TRBJ1-2	CASSSSNGQGAGYTF	TGCGCCAGCAGCTCCTCCAACGGACAGGGGGCTGGCTACACCTTC
TRBV28	.	.	TRBJ1-5	CASSPRGGYSNQPQHF	TGTGCCAGCAGTCCTAGGGGGGGTTATAGCAATCAGCCCCAGCATTTT
TRBV28	many	TRBD1	TRBJ2-3	CASSDRGTDTQYF	TGTGCCAGTTCCGACAGGGGCACAGATACGCAGTATTTT
TRBV12-3/TRBV12-4	few	.	TRBJ1-5	CASSLGARGSSNQPQHF	TGTGCCAGCAGTTTGGGTGCGCGGGGTAGTAGCAATCAGCCCCAGCATTTT
TRBV6-2/TRBV6-3	.	.	TRBJ2-7	CASSYSDTYEQYF	TGTGCCAGCAGTTACTCGGACACCTACGAGCAGTACTTC
TRBV2	.	.	TRBJ2-7	CASSQSRDRTTYEQYF	TGTGCCAGCAGCCAGTCCCGTGACAGGACGACCTACGAGCAGTACTTC
TRBV2	few	TRBD1	TRBJ1-2	CVSTGGGYGYTF	TGTGTCAGCACAGGGGGTGGCTATGGCTACACCTTC
TRBV5-1	.	TRBD1	TRBJ2-3	CASTSGQGTDTQYF	TGCGCCAGCACATCGGGACAGGGAACAGATACGCAGTATTTT
TRBV28	few	.	TRBJ2-2	CASSSVAGELFF	TGTGCCAGCAGTTCGGTTGCCGGGGAGCTGTTTTTT
TRBV30	many	TRBD1	TRBJ1-6	CAWTLGTGDIFDSPLHF	TGTGCCTGGACCCTAGGGACAGGGGACATCTTTGATTCACCCCTCCACTTT
TRBV25-1	few	TRBD1	TRBJ2-7	CASSETTGNYEQYF	TGTGCCAGCAGTGAAACGACAGGGAACTATGAGCAGTACTTC
TRBV24-1	many	.	TRBJ2-3	CATSDARRGANTDTQYF	TGTGCCACCAGTGATGCACGCCGGGGGGCGAACACAGATACGCAGTATTTT
TRBV27	.	.	TRBJ2-2	CASSSRSPGELFF	TGTGCCAGCAGTTCGCGCTCCCCGGGGGAGCTGTTTTTT
TRBV6-1	few	TRBD1	TRBJ1-1	CASSIQGGNTEAFF	TGTGCCAGCAGCATACAGGGGGGGAACACTGAAGCTTTCTTT
TRBV7-9	.	TRBD1	TRBJ2-6	CASSYTGAGANVLTF	TGTGCCAGCAGCTATACAGGGGCTGGTGCCAACGTCCTCACTTTC
TRBV6-1	.	TRBD1	TRBJ2-7	CASSDALGTATYEQYF	TGTGCCAGCAGCGACGCTCTCGGGACAGCAACCTACGAGCAGTACTTC
TRBV7-2	many	.	TRBJ2-5	CASSSQAGSQETQYF	TGTGCCAGCAGCTCCCAAGCAGGGAGTCAAGAGACCCAGTACTTC
TRBV10-3	medium-sized	.	TRBJ2-7	CAISERAYEQYF	TGTGCCATCAGTGAGCGGGCCTACGAGCAGTACTTC
TRBV4-2	.	TRBD2	TRBJ2-7	CVSSQYPLAGVGYEQYF	TGTGTCAGCAGCCAATATCCGCTAGCGGGAGTAGGGTACGAGCAGTACTTC
TRBV7-8	many	.	TRBJ2-5	CASTSHRETQYF	TGTGCCAGCACCTCCCATAGGGAGACCCAGTACTTC
TRBV6-1	many	.	TRBJ1-3	CASTWKISGNTIYF	TGTGCCAGCACCTGGAAAATCTCTGGAAACACCATATATTTT
TRBV7-6	.	.	TRBJ1-1	CASSPQGLNTEAFF	TGTGCCAGCAGCCCACAGGGCTTGAACACTGAAGCTTTCTTT
TRBV6-1	.	.	TRBJ1-5	CASSEVAGEGNQPQHF	TGTGCCAGCAGTGAAGTGGCAGGGGAGGGCAATCAGCCCCAGCATTTT
TRBV20-1	many	.	TRBJ1-4	CSGRGGGEKLFF	TGCAGTGGTAGAGGGGGTGGGGAAAAACTGTTTTTT
TRBV5-1	.	.	TRBJ1-3	CASSNGDSGNTIYF	TGCGCCAGCAGCAACGGAGATTCTGGAAACACCATATATTTT
TRBV19	many	.	TRBJ1-1	CASSYGPLNTEAFF	TGTGCCAGTAGTTACGGACCTTTGAACACTGAAGCTTTCTTT
TRBV10-2	many	.	TRBJ2-7	CASSENVPYEQYF	TGCGCCAGCAGTGAGAACGTTCCCTACGAGCAGTACTTC
TRBV19	.	.	TRBJ2-1	CHSSNLDSIYNEQFF	TGTCACAGTAGTAACCTGGACAGCATTTACAATGAGCAGTTCTTC
TRBV5-1	many	.	TRBJ1-3	CASSLDSGNTIYF	TGCGCCAGCAGCTTAGACTCTGGAAACACCATATATTTT
TRBV20-1	.	TRBD2	TRBJ2-7	CSANFYGTSGENYEQYF	TGCAGTGCCAACTTTTACGGGACTAGCGGGGAAAACTACGAGCAGTACTTC
TRBV20-1	many	TRBD2	TRBJ2-3	CSATTRGAGVADTQYF	TGCAGTGCTACAACTCGCGGAGCGGGAGTTGCAGATACGCAGTATTTT